This TCR beta chain was obtained from a study of cytomegalovirus exposure and HLA in healthy donors. The donors gave bone marrow, and they were healthy. Primers: 60 Vbeta forward and 13 Jbeta reverse. Libraries were prepared by immunoSEQ multiplex PCR; TCRdb keeps only in-frame clonotypes and omits some of them. The sample contains 85,000 to 130,000 clones, approximately 72% of which appear only once. This clone was found once. Its antigen is unknown. Germline CDR1 is LNHDA and CDR2 is SQIVND (reference sequence). The CDR3 runs 14 residues. The V end lost 7 bases, the J end lost 2 bases, and 14 bases lay between the germline ends. Study-level results: A missense variant in DCLRE1C was later tied to TCR beta V- and J-gene trimming.

Sequenced material: PBMCs. The gene calls are TRBV19 and TRBJ1-1; no reliable D call. The receptor comes from a male donor in good health and CMV-seropositive. In DNA form, the CDR3 reads TGTGCCAGTAAACCGGGATGGGAAAACACTGAAGCTTTCTTT. Amino acids: CASKPGWENTEAFF. Supplemented by reference TRBV19 and TRBJ1-1, the full variable domain reads DGGITQSPKYLFRKEGQNVTLSCEQNLNHDAMYWYRQDPGQGLRLIYYSQIVNDFQKGDIAEGYSVSREKKESFPLTVTSAQKNPTAFYLCASKPGWENTEAFFGQGTRLTVV.